The rows below give T cell receptor beta chains drawn from one sample of a study of blood T cell repertoires in COVID-19. Produced via immunoSEQ multiplex PCR; TCRdb's table is partial and in-frame only. The sample records roughly 49,000 clones, around nine tenths being singletons. The sample taken for sequencing was peripheral blood. These receptors came from a man aged 50 to 59 with active COVID-19. CDR3s include the opening cysteine and the closing phenylalanine or tryptophan. Each record gives: D gene, V gene, clone size, J gene, CDR3 protein, CDR3 DNA. The D gene is left open where the match is weak. Clone size appears in some rows only: once, few, many, or a class for an expanded clone.

d_gene: NA; v_gene: TRBV24-1; abundance: NA; j_gene: TRBJ2-3; CDR3aa: CATSLSGQTDTQYF; CDR3nt: TGTGCCACCAGTCTCTCCGGACAGACAGATACGCAGTATTTT
d_gene: NA; v_gene: TRBV5-1; abundance: NA; j_gene: TRBJ1-4; CDR3aa: CASSLLGGRTNEKLFF; CDR3nt: TGCGCCAGCAGCTTGCTAGGGGGAAGGACTAATGAAAAACTGTTTTTT
d_gene: TRBD1; v_gene: TRBV7-8; abundance: once; j_gene: TRBJ1-1; CDR3aa: CASSGQINTEAFF; CDR3nt: TGTGCCAGCTCGGGACAGATTAACACTGAAGCTTTCTTT
d_gene: NA; v_gene: TRBV14; abundance: once; j_gene: TRBJ2-2; CDR3aa: CASSPLRQGNTGELFF; CDR3nt: TGTGCCAGCAGCCCGTTACGGCAGGGGAACACCGGGGAGCTGTTTTTT
d_gene: NA; v_gene: TRBV9; abundance: NA; j_gene: TRBJ1-5; CDR3aa: CASGGEQPQHF; CDR3nt: TGTGCCAGTGGGGGGGAGCAGCCCCAGCATTTT
d_gene: NA; v_gene: TRBV7-2; abundance: NA; j_gene: TRBJ1-1; CDR3aa: CASSEDRVTEAFF; CDR3nt: TGTGCCAGCAGCGAAGATCGCGTGACTGAAGCTTTCTTT
d_gene: TRBD1; v_gene: TRBV4-1; abundance: NA; j_gene: TRBJ1-5; CDR3aa: CASSPGTGGRGFQPQHF; CDR3nt: TGCGCCAGCAGCCCCGGGACAGGGGGCCGAGGGTTTCAGCCCCAGCATTTT
d_gene: TRBD1; v_gene: TRBV27; abundance: NA; j_gene: TRBJ2-3; CDR3aa: CASSLLATRGDTQYF; CDR3nt: TGTGCCAGCAGTTTACTGGCGACCAGGGGGGATACGCAGTATTTT
d_gene: TRBD2; v_gene: TRBV27; abundance: NA; j_gene: TRBJ2-1; CDR3aa: CASSRRTPSGRANEQFF; CDR3nt: TGTGCCAGCAGTCGCAGGACACCTAGCGGGAGGGCCAATGAGCAGTTCTTC
d_gene: NA; v_gene: TRBV6-2/TRBV6-3; abundance: NA; j_gene: TRBJ1-6; CDR3aa: CASSRDTNPPLHF; CDR3nt: TGTGCCAGCAGTCGGGACACTAATCCCCCCCTCCACTTT
d_gene: NA; v_gene: TRBV10-1; abundance: NA; j_gene: TRBJ2-2; CDR3aa: CASSGGQGYDGELFF; CDR3nt: TGCGCCAGCAGTGGGGGGCAAGGCTACGACGGGGAGCTGTTTTTT
d_gene: NA; v_gene: TRBV6-5; abundance: NA; j_gene: TRBJ2-7; CDR3aa: CASSSRGVSSYEQYF; CDR3nt: TGTGCCAGCAGCTCCAGGGGGGTAAGCTCCTACGAGCAGTACTTC
d_gene: NA; v_gene: TRBV6-6; abundance: NA; j_gene: TRBJ2-1; CDR3aa: CASSYRLQSSYNEQFF; CDR3nt: TGTGCCAGCAGTTACCGACTACAAAGCTCCTACAATGAGCAGTTCTTC
d_gene: TRBD1; v_gene: TRBV30; abundance: NA; j_gene: TRBJ2-5; CDR3aa: CAWSVRGRETQYF; CDR3nt: TGTGCCTGGAGTGTGAGGGGGCGAGAGACCCAGTACTTC
d_gene: NA; v_gene: TRBV2; abundance: NA; j_gene: TRBJ1-2; CDR3aa: CASLALIAVSGYTF; CDR3nt: TGTGCCAGCCTAGCCCTGATAGCCGTTAGTGGCTACACCTTC
d_gene: NA; v_gene: TRBV4-2; abundance: NA; j_gene: TRBJ1-5; CDR3aa: CASSPNQGSKPQHF; CDR3nt: TGTGCCAGCAGCCCCAATCAGGGTTCCAAGCCCCAGCATTTT
d_gene: NA; v_gene: TRBV11-2; abundance: few; j_gene: TRBJ2-7; CDR3aa: CASSLAAGRSYEQYF; CDR3nt: TGTGCCAGCAGCTTAGCGGCAGGTCGCTCCTACGAGCAGTACTTC
d_gene: TRBD1; v_gene: TRBV29-1; abundance: NA; j_gene: TRBJ1-1; CDR3aa: CSALGQEHHMNTEAFF; CDR3nt: TGCAGCGCCCTGGGACAGGAGCACCACATGAACACTGAAGCTTTCTTT
d_gene: TRBD2; v_gene: TRBV3-1/TRBV3-2; abundance: few; j_gene: TRBJ2-7; CDR3aa: CASAMGRDHEQYF; CDR3nt: TGTGCCAGCGCTATGGGGAGGGACCACGAGCAGTACTTC
d_gene: NA; v_gene: TRBV7-2; abundance: NA; j_gene: TRBJ1-3; CDR3aa: CASSPFDSSGNTIYF; CDR3nt: TGTGCCAGCAGCCCTTTCGACAGCTCTGGAAACACCATATATTTT
d_gene: NA; v_gene: TRBV7-9; abundance: once; j_gene: TRBJ1-4; CDR3aa: CASSLRGSGEKLFF; CDR3nt: TGTGCCAGCAGCTTAAGAGGGAGTGGGGAAAAACTGTTTTTT
d_gene: NA; v_gene: TRBV19; abundance: NA; j_gene: TRBJ2-7; CDR3aa: CASSRYGSYEQYF; CDR3nt: TGTGCCAGTAGTCGTTACGGGTCCTACGAGCAGTACTTC
d_gene: NA; v_gene: TRBV7-2; abundance: few; j_gene: TRBJ2-7; CDR3aa: CASSRLPQGGATYEQYF; CDR3nt: TGTGCCAGCAGCCGGCTACCACAGGGAGGGGCCACCTACGAGCAGTACTTC
d_gene: NA; v_gene: TRBV5-1; abundance: NA; j_gene: TRBJ1-2; CDR3aa: CATKTGSGEYGYTF; CDR3nt: TGCGCCACCAAGACCGGATCAGGGGAGTATGGCTACACCTTC
d_gene: NA; v_gene: TRBV4-1; abundance: NA; j_gene: TRBJ1-6; CDR3aa: CASSQDYFTGEVTPLHF; CDR3nt: TGCGCCAGCAGCCAAGATTATTTTACCGGGGAAGTAACACCCCTCCACTTT
d_gene: NA; v_gene: TRBV2; abundance: NA; j_gene: TRBJ1-3; CDR3aa: CASVGGSGNTIYF; CDR3nt: TGTGCCAGCGTTGGCGGCTCTGGAAACACCATATATTTT
d_gene: NA; v_gene: TRBV5-6; abundance: NA; j_gene: TRBJ1-1; CDR3aa: CASSLVARAGFTEAFF; CDR3nt: TGTGCCAGCAGCTTGGTAGCCAGGGCTGGTTTCACTGAAGCTTTCTTT